Listed below are T cell receptor beta chains from one sample, sequenced in a study of neurological immune-mediated disorders. Each CDR3 protein gets one entry after TCRdb re-called the 5' RACE reads with MiXCR. The table shows some 65,000 distinct CDR3 sequences, with 3.5% to 4.5% occurring only once. Source material: PBMCs. The receptors come from a man in his fifties with multiple sclerosis. Each CDR3 is given with its conserved first and last residue. Each record gives: J gene, clone size, V gene, D gene, CDR3 DNA, CDR3 protein. D genes are given only for firm matches. Expanded clones get a size class; other rows say once, few or many, or leave the size out.

TRBJ2-2 | many | TRBV6-1 | . | TGTGCCAGCAGTGTACAACAGGGGAACACCGGGGAGCTGTTTTTT | CASSVQQGNTGELFF
TRBJ1-6 | few | TRBV6-4 | . | TGTGCCAGCAGCCCCTCCACCGGGGTTTCACCCCTCCACTTT | CASSPSTGVSPLHF
TRBJ2-5 | many | TRBV9 | . | TGTGCCAGCAGCGTCGGCGACGAGAGGGTCGAGACCCAGTACTTC | CASSVGDERVETQYF
TRBJ1-4 | . | TRBV12-3/TRBV12-4 | TRBD1 | TGTGCCAGCAGGCGTAACAGGGGTAGTGAAAAACTGTTTTTT | CASRRNRGSEKLFF
TRBJ1-1 | few | TRBV7-2 | . | TGTGCCAGCAGATCCCCCAACTCGAACACTGAAGCTTTCTTT | CASRSPNSNTEAFF
TRBJ2-3 | many | TRBV7-9 | . | TGTGCCAGCAGCTTAAGGCGAGATACGCAGTATTTT | CASSLRRDTQYF
TRBJ2-1 | many | TRBV12-3/TRBV12-4 | TRBD1 | TGTGCCAGCAGTTCGACCTCCGGGACAGGGTACAATGAGCAGTTCTTC | CASSSTSGTGYNEQFF
TRBJ2-1 | many | TRBV6-1 | TRBD1 | TGTGCCAGCAGTGACGGGACAGGAAGCAATGAGCAGTTCTTC | CASSDGTGSNEQFF
TRBJ1-1 | . | TRBV9 | . | TGTGCCAGCAGCGGGGGATCTTCGGACGGTGAAGCTTTCTTT | CASSGGSSDGEAFF
TRBJ2-5 | many | TRBV20-1 | TRBD2 | TGCAGTGCGACGACTAGCGGGGTACAAGAGACCCAGTACTTC | CSATTSGVQETQYF
TRBJ1-6 | many | TRBV4-1 | . | TGCGCCAGCAGCCTTCGAGAGACCGCGTCGGGGTCACCCCTCCACTTT | CASSLRETASGSPLHF
TRBJ1-2 | many | TRBV27 | TRBD1 | TGTGCCAGCACGGACAGGGGAAACTATGGCTACACCTTC | CASTDRGNYGYTF
TRBJ1-1 | many | TRBV4-1 | TRBD1 | TGCGCCAGCAGCAACACAGGGGATACTGAAGCTTTCTTT | CASSNTGDTEAFF
TRBJ2-6 | few | TRBV19 | . | TGTGCCAGTAGTATGAAGGTTTCTGGGGCCAACGTCCTGACTTTC | CASSMKVSGANVLTF
TRBJ1-6 | few | TRBV6-5 | . | TGTGCCACGCAACTCGGGCAGGGACTGAGTCCCCTCAACTTT | CATQLGQGLSPLNF
TRBJ2-4 | many | TRBV21-1 | . | TGTGCCAGCAGCAAAGCCCGGGGTTTGCAAAACATTCAGTACTTC | CASSKARGLQNIQYF
TRBJ1-1 | many | TRBV7-8 | TRBD1 | TGTGCCAGCAGCTTAAAGTGGACAGGGGTGACTGAAGCTTTCTTT | CASSLKWTGVTEAFF
TRBJ2-5 | many | TRBV4-1 | TRBD2 | TGCGCCAGCAGCCAAGATTTAAGCGGGGGGGCCTCTCGCACCCAGTACTTC | CASSQDLSGGASRTQYF
TRBJ1-2 | many | TRBV5-1 | . | TGCGCCAGCAGCTGGGGGCAGTCTAACTATGGCTACACCTTC | CASSWGQSNYGYTF
TRBJ2-7 | many | TRBV9 | . | TGTGCCAGCAGCCCACTCGGGGGAGGTGGGCACTACGAGCAGTACTTC | CASSPLGGGGHYEQYF
TRBJ2-5 | few | TRBV18 | . | TGTGCCAGCTCACCAACGATACAGACCCAGTACTTC | CASSPTIQTQYF
TRBJ1-2 | many | TRBV28 | . | TGTGCCAGCAGTTTAACTACGGTTAACTATGGCTACACCTTC | CASSLTTVNYGYTF
TRBJ2-3 | many | TRBV5-1 | . | TGCGCCAGCAGCTTGGTACTTTCGACAGATACGCAGTATTTT | CASSLVLSTDTQYF
TRBJ1-4 | many | TRBV7-9 | . | TGTGCCAGCAGCCCAGGGAGGGATGAAAAACTGTTTTTT | CASSPGRDEKLFF
TRBJ2-3 | many | TRBV27 | . | TGTGCCAGCAGCCCGAGCGCTGGGCTAGCAGGCACAGATACGCAGTATTTT | CASSPSAGLAGTDTQYF
TRBJ2-7 | many | TRBV29-1 | TRBD2 | TGCAGCGTTGTTCTAGCGGCAACCTACGAGCAGTACTTC | CSVVLAATYEQYF
TRBJ1-2 | many | TRBV7-9 | TRBD1 | TGTGCCAGCAGCTCGCAACGGACAGGGGGCGCGAAGGGCTACACCTTC | CASSSQRTGGAKGYTF
TRBJ1-4 | few | TRBV7-6 | TRBD1 | TGTGCCAGCAGCCCGGGGACAGCTACTGGGGAAAAACTGTTTTTT | CASSPGTATGEKLFF
TRBJ2-3 | many | TRBV4-3 | TRBD2 | TGCGCCAGCAGCCAAGATAAGGCGCCTAGCGGATTCACAGATACGCAGTATTTT | CASSQDKAPSGFTDTQYF
TRBJ2-5 | . | TRBV6-4 | TRBD1 | TGTGCCAGCAGTAAGGACAGGCAAGAGACCCAGTACTTC | CASSKDRQETQYF
TRBJ2-7 | many | TRBV7-2 | TRBD2 | TGTGCCAGCAGCTTAGCGAGGACTAGCGGAGCCTACGAGCAGTACTTC | CASSLARTSGAYEQYF
TRBJ2-5 | many | TRBV5-1 | TRBD1 | TGCGCCAGCAGCAGATGGACAGGGCAAGAGACCCAGTACTTC | CASSRWTGQETQYF
TRBJ2-5 | . | TRBV7-9 | . | TGTGCCAGCAGCTTGGTGAGGGATCAAGAGACCCAGTACTTC | CASSLVRDQETQYF
TRBJ2-2 | few | TRBV28 | . | TGTGCCAGCAGGCAGAAGTGGCGGGGCGCGAACACCGGGGAGCTGTTTTTT | CASRQKWRGANTGELFF
TRBJ2-2 | many | TRBV7-6 | . | TGTGCCAGCAGCTTAGACAGCTCCGGGGAGCTGTTTTTT | CASSLDSSGELFF
TRBJ1-5 | . | TRBV2 | TRBD1 | TGTGCCAGCAGGGCGGGGACAGTCCCCAATCAGCCCCAGCATTTT | CASRAGTVPNQPQHF
TRBJ2-5 | many | TRBV7-2 | . | TGTGCCAGCACCTTAGGAAGCTTGGGAGAGACCCAGTACTTC | CASTLGSLGETQYF
TRBJ2-5 | many | TRBV5-1 | . | TGCGCCAGCAGCTTGGAGGCTAGGGCCCTAGAGACCCAGTACTTC | CASSLEARALETQYF
TRBJ1-2 | many | TRBV27 | . | TGTGCCAGCAGTTTATCTCGGAGCAGGGCACCGTCGGGCTACACCTTC | CASSLSRSRAPSGYTF